The TCR beta chain under discussion was sequenced for a study of cytomegalovirus exposure and HLA in healthy donors. With 60 Vbeta and 13 Jbeta primers, the PCR was carried out. Profiling relied on immunoSEQ multiplex PCR, and the TCRdb table lists in-frame clones only, not all of them. Of fewer than 150,000 clones listed, 73% are singletons. Broader study findings: Some public TCRs appeared in many individuals, while most sequences were rare.

Regarding this clone: Its specificity is not known.

J was trimmed by 5 bases and V by 6 bases; bases with no gene match: 14. Germline V lookup: CDR1 MDHEN, CDR2 SYDVKM. This CDR3 is 16 amino acids long. Sequencing used PBMCs. The receptor comes from a woman in her thirties or forties in good health and CMV-seronegative. The V call is TRBV28, the J call TRBJ2-7; 9 nucleotides match TRBD2. Here the CDR3 reads CASSWGRREGLNEQYF. The CDR3 nucleotides are TGTGCCAGCAGCTGGGGGCGGCGGGAGGGCCTGAACGAGCAGTACTTC.